This T cell receptor (beta chain) was retrieved from a study of T-cell memory formation after mild COVID-19. Study information: TCR clusters were mostly confined to one donor each. The study, taken as a whole, reports: The appearance of some responding clones in pre-infection memory suggested that cross-reactive memory joined.

TCRdb reanalysed the 5' RACE reads using MiXCR and keeps one entry per CDR3 protein. The repertoire holds 350,000 to 500,000 distinct CDR3 sequences, about 20% seen once, with around 8% in the top ten. This clonotype was seen more than once but under ten times. The antigen remains unidentified. Germline trimming cut 4 bases from V and 0 bases from J; bases unmatched to any gene: 2. There are 15 residues in the CDR3. The sequence was collected from an adult woman who had mild COVID-19 (a few samples of this study predate the infection). Cell type and time point are not known. Sequenced input: PBMCs or a T cell subset sorted from them (not recorded which). The V and J genes are TRBV12-3 or TRBV12-4 and TRBJ1-3; 8 bases are shared with TRBD1. This CDR3 reads CASSSTGVSGNTIYF. As DNA, the CDR3 is TGTGCCAGCAGTTCGACAGGGGTCTCTGGAAACACCATATATTTT.